This T cell receptor beta chain was recovered during a study of T cells in Graves' hyperthyroidism and ophthalmopathy. Study summary: Peripheral blood was acquired at first diagnosis, ahead of any therapy whatsoever.

Regarding the study as a whole: From stable hyperthyroidism, ophthalmopathy was separated by a 13 V-J model. The majority of expanded thyroid clonotypes above 0.001 also appeared in blood.

Used for diagnoses were clinical symptoms, serum thyroxine and TRAb, thyroid ultrasound and orbital computed tomography. RNA transcripts were the template for amplifying TCR beta CDR3 regions. During a first-round RT-PCR of the TCR CDR3, the HTBI primer set was used. One entry per CDR3 protein, called by TCRdb with MiXCR from the multiplex PCR reads. The table has 150,000 or so distinct CDR3 sequences, just under 9.5% seen once; the top ten hold roughly a fifth. Notes on this clonotype: Its cognate antigen is unknown.

This TCR derives from a woman aged 18 to 35 with Graves' hyperthyroidism that later progressed to Graves' ophthalmopathy. What was sequenced was blood.

The DNA of the CDR3 is TGTGCCAGCAGCTTGGGTCAGTCCGCAGGGCCCCAGCATTTT. Translated: CASSLGQSAGPQHF. The V gene is TRBV5-6, the J gene TRBJ1-5; D ambiguous. CDR3 length equals 14 residues. Trimming cost V 0 bases and J 9 bases, with 13 bases left between them. CDR1 SGHDT and CDR2 YYEEEE come from the germline V gene.